The 25 T cell receptor beta chains reported below all come from one sample, sequenced in a study of T-cell memory formation after mild COVID-19. TCRdb ran MiXCR on the 5' RACE reads and lists one entry per CDR3 protein. The sample gives about 470,000 distinct CDR3 sequences, around 25% of which show up once; approximately 12% is in the top ten. Sequencing was done on a sample of PBMCs or a T cell subset sorted from them (not recorded which). These receptors were taken from an adult woman who had mild COVID-19 (a few samples of this study predate the infection). Cell type and time point are not known.

This clonotype appeared a few times. The chain is built from TRBV24-1 and TRBJ2-5; D possibly matches TRBD1 or TRBD2 (5 bases each). Germline CDR1 is KGHDR and CDR2 is SFDVKD. Trimming pared 7 bases from V and 3 bases from J, leaving 11 bases between. The CDR3 consists of 13 residues. DNA for the CDR3: TGTGCCACCAGCCGGGACGGGGAAGAGACCCAGTACTTC. Residues: CATSRDGEETQYF.

This clonotype was detected a few times. The chain uses TRBV24-1 and TRBJ2-5; tentative D call: TRBD1 (7 bases). Per the germline V gene, CDR1 is KGHDR and CDR2 is SFDVKD. This CDR3 has 15 amino acids. The V end was cut by 5 bases, the J end by 4 bases, with 16 bases between. The CDR3 DNA follows: TGTGCCACCAGTGTCGGCGGGACAGAATCAGAGACCCAGTACTTC. This encodes CATSVGGTESETQYF.

This chain links TRBV24-1 with TRBJ1-1; 7 bases are a match to TRBD1. Germline trimming cut 6 bases from V and 1 base from J; bases unmatched to any gene: 7. The CDR3 consists of 15 residues. Germline CDR1 reads KGHDR; CDR2 reads SFDVKD. CDR3 in DNA: TGTGCCACCAGTACGACAGGGTCTTCGAACACTGAAGCTTTCTTT. Its translation is CATSTTGSSNTEAFF.

This sequence joins TRBV15 and TRBJ1-5; TRBD1 matches 8 bases. CDR3 length equals 16 residues. V shed 1 base, J shed 5 bases, and the junction held 7 bases outside the gene matches. The germline V gene encodes CDR1 LNHNV and CDR2 YYDKDF (reference sequence). This chain's CDR3 is CATSRGQGQGDQPQHF. The CDR3 bases are TGTGCCACCAGCAGAGGACAAGGACAGGGAGATCAGCCCCAGCATTTT.

The CDR3: CAIGTLTGELFF. CDR3 nucleotides: TGTGCCATCGGGACACTTACCGGGGAGCTGTTTTTT. The rearrangement links TRBV6-2 or TRBV6-3 to TRBJ2-2; TRBD1 might be the D (6 bases). The CDR3 has 12 amino acids. The V and J ends lost 10 bases and 5 bases respectively, with 11 bases between them. The germline gives CDR1 MNHEY, CDR2 SVGEGT.

The V call is TRBV7-3, the J call TRBJ2-3, with 11 bases identical to TRBD2. The CDR3 is 17 residues long. V shed 5 bases, J shed 6 bases, and the junction held 13 bases outside the gene matches. Per germline, CDR1 SGHTA and CDR2 FQGTGA. CDR3 region: CASSEGTSGTQEDTQYF. CDR3 coding DNA: TGTGCCAGCAGCGAAGGGACTAGCGGAACACAGGAGGATACGCAGTATTTT.

The chain has TRBV24-1 and TRBJ2-5; 7 nucleotides line up with TRBD2. V shed 0 bases and J 2 bases; nucleotides not matched to a gene: 5. The CDR3 has 16 residues. CDR1 and CDR2 from the germline V gene are KGHDR and SFDVKD. CDR3 nucleotides: TGTGCCACCAGTGATTTGGGACTAGGAGGACAAGAGACCCAGTACTTC. This translates into CATSDLGLGGQETQYF.

CDR3 sequence: CASSPRRQGIYEQYF. The CDR3 bases are TGTGCCAGCTCACCTCGGAGACAGGGCATATACGAGCAGTACTTC. The J gene is TRBJ2-7, the V gene TRBV18; 7 positions agree with TRBD1. Germline assignment: CDR1 KGHSH and CDR2 LQKENI. Trimming at V came to 3 bases and at J to 4 bases, leaving 9 bases not matched to a gene. The length of the CDR3 is 15 residues.

This chain links TRBV23-1 with TRBJ2-5; possibly TRBD1 for D (5 bases). TRBV23-1 belongs to the ORF category, with a function that is uncertain. The V end was cut by 6 bases, the J end by 5 bases, with 16 bases between. The CDR3 contains 14 residues. The DNA for the CDR3 is TGCGCCAGCAGCCCCCCGGACATTAATGAGACCCAGTACTTC. It encodes CASSPPDINETQYF.

For the CDR3, the DNA is TGTGCCATCAGTACAGGGAGGGACCAGTACTTC. Amino acids: CAISTGRDQYF. V gene TRBV10-3 combines with J gene TRBJ2-5; a possible D gene is TRBD2 (7 bases). The germline gives CDR1 ENHRY, CDR2 SYGVKD. Trimming shortened V by 5 bases and J by 10 bases, and 11 bases separated the two germline ends. The CDR3 runs to 11 residues.

There are a few counts of this clonotype. CDR3 loop: CASSARGGWTNEQFF. CDR3 in DNA: TGTGCCAGCAGTGCGCGGGGTGGATGGACCAATGAGCAGTTCTTC. This rearrangement joins TRBV27 to TRBJ2-1; D is perhaps TRBD2 (6 bases). The V gene lost 5 bases and the J gene lost 6 bases, with 17 bases spanning the gap. CDR1 MNHEY and CDR2 SMNVEV come from the germline V gene (reference sequence). The CDR3 has 15 residues.

This clonotype was detected only once. The genes are TRBV5-1 and TRBJ2-1, with TRBD2 identical over 9 bases. With 4 bases clipped from V and 3 bases from J, the junction kept 5 bases outside the gene matches. This CDR3 comprises 15 residues. CDR1 is SGHRS and CDR2 is YFSETQ in the germline V gene. The CDR3 DNA reads TGCGCCAGCAGCGAGGTAGCGGGAGTCTACAATGAGCAGTTCTTC. This gives the protein CASSEVAGVYNEQFF.

The CDR3, as DNA: TGTGCCAGCAGTCATAGACTAGCTAGGCAGTTCTTC. It encodes CASSHRLARQFF. The rearrangement joins TRBV12-3 or TRBV12-4 to TRBJ2-1; 7 nucleotides align to TRBD2. With V trimmed by 5 bases and J by 12 bases, 7 bases remained unmatched. The CDR3 covers 12 residues.

This clonotype has only a few counts. This chain connects TRBV9 to TRBJ1-6, with 7 bases lining up with TRBD1. Germline CDR1 SGDLS, CDR2 YYNGEE. After removal of 2 bases from V and 10 bases from J, the junction contained 9 bases not matched to a gene. This CDR3 spans 15 amino acids. CDR3 sequence reads: CASSVGSTGHSPLHF. DNA of the CDR3: TGTGCCAGCAGCGTGGGTTCGACAGGGCACTCACCCCTCCACTTT.

The gene calls are TRBV12-3 or TRBV12-4 and TRBJ1-1; 9 bases align to TRBD1. With V trimmed by 6 bases and J by 6 bases, 11 bases remained unmatched. The CDR3 sequence is 15 residues long. The CDR3 sequence is CASSYDRGISSEAFF. CDR3 coding DNA: TGTGCCAGCAGCTATGACAGGGGGATTTCTTCTGAAGCTTTCTTT.

The chain joins TRBV9 to TRBJ2-1; 9 bases are a match to TRBD2. V dropped 0 bases and J dropped 8; count of bases not matched to a gene: 3. The germline gives CDR1 SGDLS, CDR2 YYNGEE. The CDR3 consists of 14 residues. CDR3 DNA: TGTGCCAGCAGCGTAGCGGGACTAGCCTATGAGCAGTTCTTC. It specifies CASSVAGLAYEQFF.

This clonotype was counted a few times. The chain carries TRBV2 and TRBJ2-3, with 7 bases fitting TRBD1. CDR1 and CDR2 from the germline V gene are SNHLY and FYNNEI. J lost 2 bases, V lost 6 bases, and 11 bases had no gene match. The CDR3 is made up of 16 amino acids. CDR3 sequence: CASSDDRDPITDTQYF. In DNA form, the CDR3 reads TGTGCCAGCAGCGACGACAGGGACCCAATCACAGATACGCAGTATTTT.

V and J are TRBV11-2 and TRBJ2-1; TRBD2 might be the D (6 bases). V was trimmed by 8 bases and J by 8 bases, leaving 25 bases between them. The CDR3 has 16 residues. Germline V lookup: CDR1 SGHAT, CDR2 FQNNGV. The CDR3 spells CASWPMRGTRFDEQFF. In DNA form, the CDR3 reads TGTGCCAGCTGGCCCATGCGGGGCACACGGTTCGATGAGCAGTTCTTC.

This clonotype was observed at least ten times. The chain uses TRBV7-9 and TRBJ1-2; 8 bases are shared with TRBD1. The CDR3 is 12 residues long. The ends lost 5 bases at V and 6 bases at J; junction bases unmatched: 2. CDR1 is SEHNR and CDR2 is FQNEAQ in the germline V gene (reference sequence). The CDR3 loop is CASSPTGDGYTF. DNA for the CDR3: TGTGCCAGCAGCCCGACAGGGGATGGCTACACCTTC.

V and J are TRBV5-1 and TRBJ2-7, with 7 positions matching TRBD1. The CDR3 extends over 15 amino acids. Germline loops: CDR1 SGHRS, CDR2 YFSETQ. With V trimmed by 0 bases and J by 4 bases, 7 bases remained unmatched. This CDR3 is CASSLVQGPMYEQYF. CDR3 nucleotides: TGCGCCAGCAGCTTGGTACAGGGGCCTATGTACGAGCAGTACTTC.

A few counts support this clonotype. J is TRBJ1-1 and V is TRBV4-1; D uncertain. The CDR3 length is 12 residues. Germline CDR1 is MGHRA and CDR2 is YSYEKL. The V and J ends lost 0 bases and 5 bases respectively, with 4 bases between them. The CDR3 DNA reads TGCGCCAGCAGCCAAGATCTTACTGAAGCTTTCTTT. It codes for CASSQDLTEAFF.

The rearrangement uses TRBV20-1 and TRBJ1-1; no clear D. Germline V gives CDR1 DFQATT, CDR2 SNEGSKA (reference sequence). With 4 bases removed from V and 2 bases from J, the gap between germline ends came to 20 bases. The CDR3 totals 16 residues. The CDR3 spells CSAMDVLERGNTEAFF. CDR3 in DNA: TGCAGTGCTATGGACGTCTTGGAACGGGGTAACACTGAAGCTTTCTTT.

In this sample, this clonotype turned up a few times. The chain combines TRBV14 with TRBJ2-7; D might be TRBD1 or TRBD2, each matching 5 bases. The V gene lost 1 base and the J gene lost 0 bases, with 19 bases spanning the gap. The CDR3 sequence is 18 residues long. Germline CDR1 is SGHDN and CDR2 is FVKESK. CDR3 region: CASSQARSGTPGSYEQYF. The CDR3 region has the DNA TGTGCCAGCAGCCAAGCGAGATCCGGGACCCCGGGCTCCTACGAGCAGTACTTC.

This clonotype has just a few counts. V gene TRBV11-2 combines with J gene TRBJ2-5; 11 positions match TRBD2. This CDR3 region has 15 residues. V lost 3 bases and J lost 5; bases outside the gene matches: 5. Germline lookup yields CDR1 SGHAT and CDR2 FQNNGV. The CDR3 DNA reads as TGTGCCAGCAGCTTTAGCGGGGGGGCCGTGGAGACCCAGTACTTC. Its translation: CASSFSGGAVETQYF.

The V and J genes are TRBV9 and TRBJ2-2; 9 nucleotides line up with TRBD2. Germline V gene sequence: CDR1 SGDLS, CDR2 YYNGEE. The trim removed 6 bases at V and 4 bases at J, leaving 7 bases unmatched. The CDR3 contains 15 residues. The CDR3 sequence: CASTAGGGTTGELFF. CDR3 DNA: TGTGCCAGCACCGCGGGGGGGGGGACCACCGGGGAGCTGTTTTTT.